This is a list of T cell receptor beta chains from one sample in a study of T-cell memory formation after mild COVID-19. TCRdb fed the 5' RACE reads into MiXCR, producing one record per CDR3 protein. The sample holds around 300,000 distinct CDR3 sequences; roughly an eighth are singletons and the top ten take 22%. The sample was PBMCs or a T cell subset sorted from them (not recorded which). The receptors stem from a man between 18 and 29 years old who had mild COVID-19 (a few samples of this study predate the infection). Cell type and time point are not known. Both conserved end residues are part of each CDR3. A D gene is named only where the DNA matches it firmly. For some rows the clone size is stated as once, few or many, or as a class when expanded; others skip it.

j_gene	abundance	v_gene	d_gene	CDR3nt	CDR3aa
TRBJ2-6	few	TRBV15	TRBD1	TGTGCCACCAGCCGGGACAGGATCTCTGGGGCCAACGTCCTGACTTTC	CATSRDRISGANVLTF
TRBJ2-7	.	TRBV29-1	.	TGCAGCGTTGAACAGCCCAACTCCTACGAGCAGTACTTC	CSVEQPNSYEQYF
TRBJ1-6	many	TRBV6-5	.	TGTGCCAGCAGTTACTCAGCTTTAGCAGGCTCACCCCTCCACTTT	CASSYSALAGSPLHF
TRBJ2-1	.	TRBV19	TRBD2	TGTGCCAGTAGACAACTAGCGGGGGGCAACAATGAGCAGTTCTTC	CASRQLAGGNNEQFF
TRBJ2-1	.	TRBV5-1	.	TGCGCCAGCAGCTTTGAGCCCTCTGAGCAGTTCTTC	CASSFEPSEQFF
TRBJ2-1	few	TRBV5-1	TRBD2	TGCGCCAGCAGCATACGGGGGGAGTCCTACAATGAGCAGTTCTTC	CASSIRGESYNEQFF
TRBJ1-5	.	TRBV7-9	.	TGTGCCAGCACCCCCTCGACAGCGACGGGGAGCAATCAGCCCCAGCATTTT	CASTPSTATGSNQPQHF
TRBJ2-1	.	TRBV10-1	.	TGCGCCAGCAGCGAGGGACCAACGCCCTACAATGAGCAGTTCTTC	CASSEGPTPYNEQFF
TRBJ1-2	few	TRBV28	TRBD1	TGTGCCAGCAGGGACTCGACAGGGGGAATTAGCTATGGCTACACCTTC	CASRDSTGGISYGYTF
TRBJ2-1	many	TRBV7-2	TRBD1	TGTGCCAGCAGCCCGACAGTGACAGGGGGGGCCTACAATGAGCAGTTCTTC	CASSPTVTGGAYNEQFF
TRBJ2-7	many	TRBV11-2	.	TGTGCCAGCAGCTTAGGGGGGAACAACGAGCAGTACTTC	CASSLGGNNEQYF
TRBJ1-6	.	TRBV5-4	.	TGTGCCAGCAGCCAGAGCAGGGGTAGGCGTTCACCCCTCCACTTT	CASSQSRGRRSPLHF
TRBJ2-7	many	TRBV19	TRBD1	TGTGCCAGTGCCAATGTCGGGACAGATTACTACGAGCAGTACTTC	CASANVGTDYYEQYF
TRBJ2-1	few	TRBV11-2	.	TGTGCCAGCAGCTTAGGGGCGGGGAGATACAATGAGCAGTTCTTC	CASSLGAGRYNEQFF
TRBJ1-5	.	TRBV12-3/TRBV12-4	.	TGTGCCAGCAGAGTAAGCAATCAGCCCCAGCATTTT	CASRVSNQPQHF
TRBJ2-3	.	TRBV6-2/TRBV6-3	TRBD2	TGTGCCAGCATGGGAGGGGTCGGAGATACGCAGTATTTT	CASMGGVGDTQYF